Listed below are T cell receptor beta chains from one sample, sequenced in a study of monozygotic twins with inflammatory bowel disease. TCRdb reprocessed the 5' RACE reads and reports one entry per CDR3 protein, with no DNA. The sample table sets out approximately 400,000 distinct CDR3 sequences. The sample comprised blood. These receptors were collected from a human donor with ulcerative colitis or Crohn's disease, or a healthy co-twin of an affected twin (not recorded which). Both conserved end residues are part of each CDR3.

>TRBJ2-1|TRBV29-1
CSQEGGMTYNEQFF
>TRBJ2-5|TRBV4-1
CASSRAGRSGRETQYF
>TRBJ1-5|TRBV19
CASSRAGPSNQPQHF
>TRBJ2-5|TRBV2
CASTAGTSGVKTQYF
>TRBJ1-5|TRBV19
CASSIGWGDQPQHF
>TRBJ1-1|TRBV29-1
CSVPDRGDTEAFF
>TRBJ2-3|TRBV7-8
CASSSSRAGDTQYF
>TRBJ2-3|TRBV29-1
CSVPPLGTSEDTQYF
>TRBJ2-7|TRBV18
CASSPNEHEQYF
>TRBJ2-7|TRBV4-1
CASSQEGSTYEQYF
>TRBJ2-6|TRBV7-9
CASSPLITSSGANVLTF
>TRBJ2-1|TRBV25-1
CASSGSLAGPSSYNEQFF
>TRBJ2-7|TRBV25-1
CASSEDTPYEQYF
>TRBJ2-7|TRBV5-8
CASSLRHTPSYEQYF
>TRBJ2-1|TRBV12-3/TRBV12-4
CASSPEEGAGVDEQFF
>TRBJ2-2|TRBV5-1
CASSPDRAGSGELFF